The entry below gives a single T cell receptor (beta chain) sequence along with its context. This entry is derived from a study of blood T cell repertoires in COVID-19. Authors' methods: Estimation of nucleated cell counts relied on the amplification of reference gene primers. Using immunoSEQ multiplex PCR, the repertoire was profiled, and TCRdb retains in-frame clones only, with some absent. V, J and clone size are taken as reported in that table, and D and trimming were inferred from the DNA itself. The sample includes 30,000 to 40,000 clones, just under 75% of them seen just once. Patients at the Seattle site were enrolled during active infection and followed longitudinally. Germline V gives CDR1 MNHEY, CDR2 SMNVEV (reference sequence). The V end lost 5 bases, the J end lost 7 bases, and 18 bases lay between the germline ends. CDR3 length equals 14 residues.

This TCR was sampled from a man in his sixties or seventies with COVID-19, enrolled during active disease. The chain recombines TRBV27 with TRBJ2-7; a weak D match, TRBD1 (5 bases). Source material: peripheral blood. As DNA, the CDR3 is TGTGCCAGCAGTGCCGGACACACCATCTGGGAGCAGTACTTC. Residues: CASSAGHTIWEQYF.